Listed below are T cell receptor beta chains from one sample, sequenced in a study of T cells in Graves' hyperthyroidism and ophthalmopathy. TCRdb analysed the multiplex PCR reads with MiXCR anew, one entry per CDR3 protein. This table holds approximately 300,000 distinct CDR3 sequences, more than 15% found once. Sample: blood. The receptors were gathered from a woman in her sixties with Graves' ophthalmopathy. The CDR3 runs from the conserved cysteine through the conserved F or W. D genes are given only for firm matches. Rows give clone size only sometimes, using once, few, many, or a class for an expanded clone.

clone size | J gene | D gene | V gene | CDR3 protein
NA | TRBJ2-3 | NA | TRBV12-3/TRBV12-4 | CASSPELGEFDTQYF
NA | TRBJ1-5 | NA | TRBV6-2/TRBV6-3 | CATVGEGNQPQHF
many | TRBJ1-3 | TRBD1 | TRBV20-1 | CSALPGTEGTIYF
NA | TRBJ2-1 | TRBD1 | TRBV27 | CASSSPGTENYNEQFF
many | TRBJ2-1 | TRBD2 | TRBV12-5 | CASGPGTSLHNEQFF
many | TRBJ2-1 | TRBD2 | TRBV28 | CASSLGRAGGPQDEQFF
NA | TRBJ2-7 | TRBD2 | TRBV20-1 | CSATELAYSPAYEQYF
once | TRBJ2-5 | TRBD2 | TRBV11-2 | CASSRWTSVKETQYF
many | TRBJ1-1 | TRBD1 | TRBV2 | CASSEEGQSRAFF
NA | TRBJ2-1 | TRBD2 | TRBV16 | CASSQSGGKNNEQFF
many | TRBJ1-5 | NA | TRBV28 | CASSLPSTGADNQPQHF
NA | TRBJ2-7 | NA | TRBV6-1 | CASSLGASWDYEQYF
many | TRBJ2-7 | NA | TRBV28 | CASSFINYEQYF
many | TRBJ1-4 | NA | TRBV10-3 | CAIMANEKLFF
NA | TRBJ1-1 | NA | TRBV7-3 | CASSPGPPGTEAFF
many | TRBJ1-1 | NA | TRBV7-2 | CASSFVDIRVTEAFF
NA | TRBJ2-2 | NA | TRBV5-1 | CASSYGTPTGELFF
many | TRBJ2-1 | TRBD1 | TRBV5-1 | CASSLGTGSNNEQFF
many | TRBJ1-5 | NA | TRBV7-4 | CASSPGKEPSNQPQHF
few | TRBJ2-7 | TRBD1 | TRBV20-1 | CSVSPPRGRDEQYF
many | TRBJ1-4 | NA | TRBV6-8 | CASSYSYGDRETNEKLFF
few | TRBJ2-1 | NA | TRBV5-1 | CASSLNSAFNNEQFF
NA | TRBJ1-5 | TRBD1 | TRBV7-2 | CASSLAGQGRQPQHF
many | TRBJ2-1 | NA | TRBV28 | CASTGANNVPNEQFF
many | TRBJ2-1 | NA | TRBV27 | CASSLEQVRGNEQFF
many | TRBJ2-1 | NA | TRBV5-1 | CASRPGGPYNEQFF
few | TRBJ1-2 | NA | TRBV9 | CASSQKSTFYGYTF
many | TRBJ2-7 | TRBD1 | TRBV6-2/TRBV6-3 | CASSYSKGQGYEQYF
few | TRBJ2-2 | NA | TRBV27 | CATHRGGELFF
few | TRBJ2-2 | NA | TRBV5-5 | CASSPQGFRGTGELFF
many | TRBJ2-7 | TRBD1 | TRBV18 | CASSSGTDYEQYF
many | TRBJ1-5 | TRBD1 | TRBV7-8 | CASSPFDRGDQPQHF
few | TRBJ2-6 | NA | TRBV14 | CASSQERANVLTF
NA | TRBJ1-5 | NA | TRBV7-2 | CASSLNSLANTGDRWQPQHF
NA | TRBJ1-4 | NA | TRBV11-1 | CASSQDRDIRRNEKLFF
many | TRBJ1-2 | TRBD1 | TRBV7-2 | CASSAGQGGDGYTF
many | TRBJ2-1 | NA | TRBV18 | CASSGGGTYNEQFF
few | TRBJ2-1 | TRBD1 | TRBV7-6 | CASASQPGQGANEQFF
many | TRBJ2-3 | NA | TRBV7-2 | CASRYRFDTQYF
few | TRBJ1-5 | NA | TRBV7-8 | CASSPRAVSNQPQHF
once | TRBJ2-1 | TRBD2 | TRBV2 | CASSDTGESRNGRWLNEQFF
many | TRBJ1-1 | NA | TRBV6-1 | CASWSGPGGTEAFF
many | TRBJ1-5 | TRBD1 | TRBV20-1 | CSALGQHYQPQHF
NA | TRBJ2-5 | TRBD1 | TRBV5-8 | CASSLPGQGGTQYF
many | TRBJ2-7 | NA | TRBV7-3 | CASSPLVGGEQYF
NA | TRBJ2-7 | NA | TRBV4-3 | CASSQDAEGSYEQYF
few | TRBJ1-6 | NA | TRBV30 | CAWSPRGAHSPLHF
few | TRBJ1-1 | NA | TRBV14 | CASSQDRRQINTEAFF
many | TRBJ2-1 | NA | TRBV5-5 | CASSLVSGTSYNEQFF
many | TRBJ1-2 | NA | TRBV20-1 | CSARVEGIYGYTF